Given below is one TCR beta chain in context. TCRdb reprocessed the 5' RACE reads with MiXCR, giving one entry per CDR3 protein. The sample lists approximately 32,000 distinct CDR3 sequences; about 6.6% were seen once. This specimen belongs to a study of T cells after yellow fever vaccination. This specimen was PBMCs, either bulk or a sorted T-cell subset (CD4+, CD8+, memory, or dextramer-sorted; not recorded which), taken on the day of the first yellow fever vaccination. The clonotype originates from a man aged 18 to 30 who received the YFV17D yellow fever vaccine.

The CDR3, as DNA: TGCAGCGTTGTTGGGGGGCGCACAGATACGCAGTATTTT. Residues: CSVVGGRTDTQYF. V usage is TRBV29-1 and J usage is TRBJ2-3; D possibly uses TRBD1 or TRBD2 (6 bases each). The germline gives CDR1 SQVTM, CDR2 ANQGSEA. The CDR3 loop spans 13 amino acids. Trimming took 4 bases from V and 1 from J, leaving 9 bases between them.